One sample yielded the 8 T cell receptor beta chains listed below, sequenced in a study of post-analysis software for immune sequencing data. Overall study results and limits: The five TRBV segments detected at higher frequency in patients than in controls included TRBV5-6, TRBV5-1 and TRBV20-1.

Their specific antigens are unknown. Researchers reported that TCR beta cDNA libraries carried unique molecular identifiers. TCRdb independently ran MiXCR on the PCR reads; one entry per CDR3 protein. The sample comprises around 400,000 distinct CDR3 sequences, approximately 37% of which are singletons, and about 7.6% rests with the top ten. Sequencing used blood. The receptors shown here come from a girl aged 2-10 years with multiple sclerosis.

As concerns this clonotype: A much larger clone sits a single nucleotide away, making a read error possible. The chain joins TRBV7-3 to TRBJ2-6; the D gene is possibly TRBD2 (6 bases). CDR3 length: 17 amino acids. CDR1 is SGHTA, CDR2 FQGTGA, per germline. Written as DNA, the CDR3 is TGTGCCAGCAGCTTTGGGGGAACTAGCTCTGAGGCCAACGTCCTGACTTTC. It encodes CASSFGGTSSEANVLTF.

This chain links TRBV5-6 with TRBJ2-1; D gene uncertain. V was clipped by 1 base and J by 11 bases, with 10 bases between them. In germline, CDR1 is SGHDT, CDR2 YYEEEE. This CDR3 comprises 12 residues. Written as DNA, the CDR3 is TGTGCCAGCAGCTTGTCAGGTAAAAAGCAGTTCTTC. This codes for CASSLSGKKQFF.

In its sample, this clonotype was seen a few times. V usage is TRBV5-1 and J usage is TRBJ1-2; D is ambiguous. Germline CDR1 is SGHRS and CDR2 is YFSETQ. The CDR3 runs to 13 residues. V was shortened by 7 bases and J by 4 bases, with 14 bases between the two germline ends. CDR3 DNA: TGCGCCAGCGCTCCCGGGGTTGTCTATGGCTACACCTTC. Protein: CASAPGVVYGYTF.

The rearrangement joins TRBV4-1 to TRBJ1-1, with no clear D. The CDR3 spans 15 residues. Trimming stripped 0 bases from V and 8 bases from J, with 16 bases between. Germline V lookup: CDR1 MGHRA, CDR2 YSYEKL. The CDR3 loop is CASSQEAGLGLEAFF. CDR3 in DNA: TGCGCCAGCAGCCAAGAGGCGGGCCTCGGGTTGGAAGCTTTCTTT.

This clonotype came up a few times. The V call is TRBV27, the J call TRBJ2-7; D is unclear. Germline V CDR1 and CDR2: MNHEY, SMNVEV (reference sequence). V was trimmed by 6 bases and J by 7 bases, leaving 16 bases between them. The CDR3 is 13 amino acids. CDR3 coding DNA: TGTGCCAGCAGCCCGCGCTTTACCCTAGAGCAGTACTTC. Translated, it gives CASSPRFTLEQYF.

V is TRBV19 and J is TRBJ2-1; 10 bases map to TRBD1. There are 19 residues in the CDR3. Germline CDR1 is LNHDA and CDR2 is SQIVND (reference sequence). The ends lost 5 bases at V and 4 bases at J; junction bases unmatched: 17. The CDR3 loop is CASSPARDRGGIWYNEQFF. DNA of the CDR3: TGTGCCAGTAGTCCGGCACGGGACAGGGGAGGGATTTGGTACAATGAGCAGTTCTTC.

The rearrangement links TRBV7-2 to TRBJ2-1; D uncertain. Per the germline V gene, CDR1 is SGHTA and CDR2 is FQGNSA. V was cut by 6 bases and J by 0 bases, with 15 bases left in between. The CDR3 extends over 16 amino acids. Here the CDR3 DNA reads TGTGCCAGCAGTATTATCCCGGTGAGCTCCTACAATGAGCAGTTCTTC. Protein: CASSIIPVSSYNEQFF.

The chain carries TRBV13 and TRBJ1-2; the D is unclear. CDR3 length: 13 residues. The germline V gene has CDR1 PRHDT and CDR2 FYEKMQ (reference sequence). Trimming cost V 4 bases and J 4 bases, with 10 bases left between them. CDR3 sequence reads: CASSSQRGYGYTF. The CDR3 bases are TGTGCCAGCAGCTCCCAGCGGGGCTATGGCTACACCTTC.